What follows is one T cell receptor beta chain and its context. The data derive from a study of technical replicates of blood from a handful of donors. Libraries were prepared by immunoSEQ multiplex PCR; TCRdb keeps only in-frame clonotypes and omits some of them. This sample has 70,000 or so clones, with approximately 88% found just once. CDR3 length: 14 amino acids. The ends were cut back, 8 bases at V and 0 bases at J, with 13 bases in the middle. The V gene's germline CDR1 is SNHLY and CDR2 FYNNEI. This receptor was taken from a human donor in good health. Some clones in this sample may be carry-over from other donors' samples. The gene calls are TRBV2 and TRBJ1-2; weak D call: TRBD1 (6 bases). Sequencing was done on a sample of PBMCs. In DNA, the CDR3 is TGTGCCAGCGATCCGCAGGGGACTAACTATGGCTACACCTTC. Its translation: CASDPQGTNYGYTF.